This T cell receptor beta chain emerged from a study of control samples from healthy donors and cancer patients. Repertoires were generated with immunoSEQ multiplex PCR, while TCRdb's copy carries only in-frame clones and drops some. This sample has tens of thousands of clones; 84% occur once, and the top ten carry about 23%. Germline V CDR1 and CDR2: SGHDT, YYEEEE. This CDR3 has 13 amino acids. Trimming cost V 2 bases and J 0 bases, with 2 bases left between them. Sequencing was done on a sample of PBMCs. V is TRBV5-6 and J is TRBJ1-4; D unclear. This sequence was found in a man between 60 and 70 years old with colorectal cancer. The CDR3 nucleotides are TGTGCCAGCAGCTTTGCAACTAATGAAAAACTGTTTTTT. Its protein product is CASSFATNEKLFF.